Listed here are 21 T cell receptor beta chains from one sample, sequenced in a study of CD8 T cells in ankylosing spondylitis. Study-level findings and limits: Typical of ankylosing spondylitis blood, it appeared, was a TCR beta motif of several highly homologous variants.

These receptors have no identified antigens. TCRdb analysed the 5' RACE reads with MiXCR anew, one entry per CDR3 protein. The top ten clones hold roughly 15% of a sample with about 330,000 distinct CDR3 sequences, roughly 8% of them seen once. Sequenced sample: blood, either unsorted or a sorted T cell fraction (not recorded which). These receptors all come from a male donor with ankylosing spondylitis.

The V gene is TRBV11-2, the J gene TRBJ2-7, with 7 bases lining up with TRBD2. CDR1 is SGHAT, CDR2 FQNNGV, per germline. The CDR3 is 16 residues long. Trimming removed 5 bases from V and 4 bases from J; junction bases left unmatched: 14. For the CDR3, the DNA is TGTGCCAGCAGCGCCCGGCCCGGGAGGTCAGGGTACGAGCAGTACTTC. Amino acids: CASSARPGRSGYEQYF.

This clonotype was recorded at least ten times. The gene calls are TRBV4-2 and TRBJ1-5; TRBD1 aligns across 9 bases. The CDR3 runs 15 residues. Germline CDR1 is LGHNA and CDR2 is YNFKEQ. J lost 5 bases, V lost 1 base, and 3 bases had no gene match. The CDR3 here is CASSQVWTGDQPQHF. The CDR3 DNA follows: TGTGCCAGCAGCCAAGTTTGGACAGGGGATCAGCCCCAGCATTTT.

The CDR3 loop reads CASSLSGQGPSYEQYF. CDR3 nucleotides: TGCGCCAGCAGCTTGAGCGGGCAGGGTCCCTCCTACGAGCAGTACTTC. The genes are TRBV5-1 and TRBJ2-7; D perhaps matches TRBD2 (6 bases). The CDR3 is made up of 16 amino acids. The germline V gene has CDR1 SGHRS and CDR2 YFSETQ. Trimming removed 1 base from V and 0 bases from J, with 14 bases in between.

V is TRBV20-1 and J is TRBJ2-2; a possible D gene is TRBD2 (5 bases). This CDR3 has 15 residues. Between the trimmed V and J ends, which lost 1 base and 4 bases, there was a span of 13 bases. Germline V lookup: CDR1 DFQATT, CDR2 SNEGSKA (reference sequence). This CDR3 reads CSARAPLRGTGELFF. In DNA form, the CDR3 reads TGCAGTGCTAGAGCCCCCCTACGGGGCACCGGGGAGCTGTTTTTT.

This clonotype was recorded at least ten times. The chain couples TRBV29-1 to TRBJ2-6; perhaps TRBD1 as D (6 bases). Trimming took 7 bases from V and 1 from J, leaving 11 bases between them. This CDR3 contains 14 residues. Germline CDR1 is SQVTM and CDR2 is ANQGSEA. The chain's CDR3 is CSALQGSGANVLTF. Here the CDR3 DNA reads TGCAGCGCCCTACAGGGATCTGGGGCCAACGTCCTGACTTTC.

This clonotype was counted a few times. This chain links TRBV5-1 with TRBJ2-2, with D perhaps matching TRBD1 (5 bases). This CDR3 has 16 amino acids. The V gene lost 0 bases and the J gene lost 0 bases, with 9 bases spanning the gap. Per germline, CDR1 SGHRS and CDR2 YFSETQ. The CDR3 sequence is CASSLAETANTGELFF. CDR3 sequence (DNA): TGCGCCAGCAGCTTGGCTGAGACAGCGAACACCGGGGAGCTGTTTTTT.

Many counts were recorded for this clonotype. This chain uses TRBV7-9 with TRBJ2-3, with D perhaps TRBD2 (5 bases). CDR1 and CDR2 (germline): SEHNR, FQNEAQ (reference sequence). Between the trimmed V and J ends, which lost 3 bases and 4 bases, there was a span of 17 bases. The CDR3 runs 16 residues. CDR3 sequence: CASSFALLDLADTQYF. DNA of the CDR3: TGTGCCAGCAGCTTCGCCCTACTAGATTTGGCAGATACGCAGTATTTT.

In this sample, this clonotype turned up a few times. The chain is built from TRBV28 and TRBJ2-6, with a weak D call TRBD1 (6 bases). Trimming removed 2 bases at V and 0 bases at J, with 26 bases between. The CDR3 contains 22 residues. Germline V gene data show CDR1 as MDHEN and CDR2 as SYDVKM. The CDR3 DNA sequence: TGTGCCAGCAGTTTAAGGTCAAGTTTTTGGGACATGGACTCCTCTGGGGCCAACGTCCTGACTTTC. Its translation is CASSLRSSFWDMDSSGANVLTF.

The chain combines TRBV20-1 with TRBJ2-1; D possibly corresponds to TRBD2 (5 bases). The ends were cut back, 4 bases at V and 4 bases at J, with 20 bases in the middle. Germline loops: CDR1 DFQATT, CDR2 SNEGSKA (reference sequence). The CDR3 length is 16 residues. CDR3 amino acids: CSATRGGTRRYNEQFF. For the CDR3, the DNA is TGCAGTGCTACAAGAGGTGGAACTAGACGGTACAATGAGCAGTTCTTC.

V usage is TRBV27 and J usage is TRBJ2-7, with TRBD1 identical over 11 bases. This CDR3 region has 15 residues. Looked up from germline, CDR1 is MNHEY and CDR2 is SMNVEV (reference sequence). Trimming at V came to 0 bases and at J to 2 bases, leaving 0 bases not matched to a gene. In DNA form, the CDR3 reads TGTGCCAGCAGTTTATCGGGACAGGGGGCCTACGAGCAGTACTTC. Translating it yields CASSLSGQGAYEQYF.

This rearrangement joins TRBV12-3 or TRBV12-4 to TRBJ2-1, with no clear D. CDR3 size: 15 residues. The V and J ends lost 3 bases and 5 bases respectively, with 14 bases between them. DNA for the CDR3: TGTGCCAGCAGTTTTACACACGTGCAGGACAATGAGCAGTTCTTC. As protein: CASSFTHVQDNEQFF.

Only a few counts were recorded for this clonotype. The chain has TRBV15 and TRBJ2-3; 12 bases align to TRBD2. Trimming removed 3 bases from V and 3 bases from J; junction bases left unmatched: 7. The CDR3 runs to 17 residues. Germline V lookup: CDR1 LNHNV, CDR2 YYDKDF (reference sequence). The CDR3 protein is CATSSPRTSGKTDTQYF. The CDR3 nucleotides read TGTGCCACCAGCAGCCCTAGGACTAGCGGGAAAACAGATACGCAGTATTTT.

This clonotype was observed a few times. V is TRBV27 and J is TRBJ2-2; 7 bases match TRBD2. The CDR3 runs 14 residues. Trimming cost V 7 bases and J 7 bases; bases outside gene matches: 9. Germline lookup yields CDR1 MNHEY and CDR2 SMNVEV (reference sequence). The CDR3 here is CASTLRASGGELFF. CDR3 DNA: TGTGCCAGCACCCTTAGGGCTAGCGGCGGGGAGCTGTTTTTT.

This clonotype was counted at least ten times. The V and J genes are TRBV9 and TRBJ2-2, with D perhaps TRBD1 (6 bases). V was trimmed by 3 bases and J by 0 bases, leaving 12 bases between them. Germline values: CDR1 SGDLS, CDR2 YYNGEE. The CDR3 totals 16 residues. For the CDR3, the DNA is TGTGCCAGCAGCGCGACCGGGACATCGAACACCGGGGAGCTGTTTTTT. This encodes CASSATGTSNTGELFF.

This chain links TRBV4-1 with TRBJ2-1; TRBD2 matches 9 bases. Germline lookup yields CDR1 MGHRA and CDR2 YSYEKL. The CDR3 is made up of 15 amino acids. The trim removed 0 bases at V and 13 bases at J, leaving 10 bases unmatched. CDR3 loop: CASSQETRLAENQFF. The CDR3 coding sequence is TGCGCCAGCAGCCAAGAAACAAGACTAGCGGAAAATCAGTTCTTC.

The J gene is TRBJ1-5, the V gene TRBV6-2 or TRBV6-3; D not resolved. CDR1 is MNHEY and CDR2 is SVGEGT in the germline V gene. V shed 6 bases and J shed 1 base, with 10 bases lying between them. The CDR3 has 14 residues. As DNA, the CDR3 is TGTGCCAGCAGCTCCCTAAGAAGCAATCAGCCCCAGCATTTT. Amino acids: CASSSLRSNQPQHF.

This clonotype was seen only a few times. V gene TRBV10-2 combines with J gene TRBJ1-1, with TRBD1 matching over 7 bases. Trimming at V came to 5 bases and at J to 2 bases, leaving 5 bases not matched to a gene. Germline loops: CDR1 WSHSY, CDR2 SAAADI. The CDR3 runs 14 residues. Here the CDR3 reads CASSLDRRNTEAFF. In nucleotides, the CDR3 is TGCGCCAGCAGTTTGGACAGGCGTAACACTGAAGCTTTCTTT.

The J gene is TRBJ2-7, the V gene TRBV11-1; 8 bases map to TRBD1. This CDR3 has 14 amino acids. After removal of 2 bases from V and 5 bases from J, the junction contained 5 bases not matched to a gene. CDR1 is SGHAT, CDR2 FQDESV, per germline (reference sequence). The DNA for the CDR3 is TGTGCCAGCAGCTTAAGCAGGGGGCGGAACGAGCAGTACTTC. It codes for CASSLSRGRNEQYF.

This clonotype came up many times. The chain uses TRBV19 and TRBJ1-5, with TRBD1 matching 7 bases. J was trimmed by 2 bases and V by 8 bases; bases with no gene match: 9. The CDR3 has 15 residues. CDR1 is LNHDA and CDR2 is SQIVND in the germline V gene (reference sequence). Written as DNA, the CDR3 is TGTGCCAGTGGCCCGGGACAGTTTCGCAATCAGCCCCAGCATTTT. Protein: CASGPGQFRNQPQHF.

The chain links TRBV28 to TRBJ2-7; TRBD2 matches at 12 bases. V shed 6 bases, J shed 5 bases, and the junction held 8 bases outside the gene matches. The germline CDR1 and CDR2 sequences are MDHEN and SYDVKM. There are 15 residues in the CDR3. CDR3 loop: CASRGSSGRADEQYF. The CDR3 bases are TGTGCCAGCAGGGGGTCTAGCGGGAGGGCCGACGAGCAGTACTTC. Looking up the rest from reference TRBV28 and TRBJ2-7 gives the full variable domain: DVKVTQSSRYLVKRTGEKVFLECVQDMDHENMFWYRQDPGLGLRLIYFSYDVKMKEKGDIPEGYSVSREKKERFSLILESASTNQTSMYLCASRGSSGRADEQYFGPGTRLTVT.

The sample holds a few counts of this clonotype. The chain uses TRBV20-1 and TRBJ2-7; D ambiguous. Trimming left V 1 base short and J 4 bases short, with 14 bases between. The CDR3 covers 14 residues. From germline, CDR1 is DFQATT and CDR2 SNEGSKA (reference sequence). The CDR3 is CSARVPATPYEQYF. In nucleotides, the CDR3 is TGCAGTGCTAGAGTTCCCGCGACCCCATACGAGCAGTACTTC.